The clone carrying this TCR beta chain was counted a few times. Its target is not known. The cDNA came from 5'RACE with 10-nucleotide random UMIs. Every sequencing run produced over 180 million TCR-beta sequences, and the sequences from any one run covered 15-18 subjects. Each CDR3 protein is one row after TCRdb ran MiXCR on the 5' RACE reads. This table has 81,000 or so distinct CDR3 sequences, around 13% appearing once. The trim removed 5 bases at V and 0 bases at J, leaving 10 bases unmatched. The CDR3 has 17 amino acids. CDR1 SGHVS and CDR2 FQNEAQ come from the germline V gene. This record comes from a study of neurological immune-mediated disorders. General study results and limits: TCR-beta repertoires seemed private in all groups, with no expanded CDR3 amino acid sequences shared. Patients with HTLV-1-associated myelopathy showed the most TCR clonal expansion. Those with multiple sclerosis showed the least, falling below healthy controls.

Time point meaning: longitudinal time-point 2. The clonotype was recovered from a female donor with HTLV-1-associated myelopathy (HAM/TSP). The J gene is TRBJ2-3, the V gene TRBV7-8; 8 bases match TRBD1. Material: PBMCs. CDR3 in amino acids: CASSKAYDRGSTDTQYF. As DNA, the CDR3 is TGTGCCAGCAGCAAAGCCTATGACAGGGGAAGCACAGATACGCAGTATTTT. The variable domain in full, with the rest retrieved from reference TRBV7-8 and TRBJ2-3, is GAGVSQSPRYKVAKRGQDVALRCDPISGHVSLFWYQQALGQGPEFLTYFQNEAQLDKSGLPSDRFFAERPEGSVSTLKIQRTQQEDSAVYLCASSKAYDRGSTDTQYFGPGTRLTVL.